Below, 16 T cell receptor beta chains from the same sample are listed, as sequenced in a study of T-cell reconstitution after alpha-beta-depleted transplantation in children. Researchers prepared the TCRbeta library using unique molecular identifiers, the study reports. Each CDR3 protein gets one entry after TCRdb re-called the PCR reads with MiXCR. The sample shows 400,000 to 500,000 distinct CDR3 sequences, roughly a tenth of them seen only once. This sample comprised PBMCs from the stem cell graft donor, obtained from the stem cell graft. These receptors were obtained from a human donor who donated a stem cell graft to a child with acute myeloid leukemia.

Only a few counts were recorded for this clonotype. The chain recombines TRBV20-1 with TRBJ1-3; 7 bases match TRBD1. Germline V gene lookup returns CDR1 DFQATT and CDR2 SNEGSKA (reference sequence). Trimming took 5 bases from V and 2 from J; bases not matched to a gene: 6. The CDR3 length is 14 residues. As DNA, the CDR3 is TGCAGTGCTCCTAAACAGGGGACTGGAAACACCATATATTTT. This translates into CSAPKQGTGNTIYF.

In this sample, this clonotype turned up a few times. The chain has TRBV20-1 and TRBJ2-7; D gene uncertain. V was shortened by 0 bases and J by 7 bases, with 22 bases between the two germline ends. The CDR3 covers 16 residues. In germline, CDR1 is DFQATT, CDR2 SNEGSKA (reference sequence). The CDR3 reads CSARDLGKREYGEQYV. CDR3 coding DNA: TGCAGTGCTAGAGATCTAGGGAAAAGGGAATATGGAGAGCAGTACGTC.

This clonotype was detected only a few times. The chain joins TRBV29-1 to TRBJ2-3, with 8 bases that match TRBD2. V shed 8 bases, J shed 1 base, and the junction held 11 bases outside the gene matches. From germline, CDR1 is SQVTM and CDR2 ANQGSEA. The CDR3 totals 15 residues. The CDR3 protein is CSLEGAGDGTDTQYF. CDR3 nucleotides: TGCAGCCTAGAAGGAGCGGGAGACGGCACAGATACGCAGTATTTT.

This clonotype was seen a few times. The V gene is TRBV5-1, the J gene TRBJ2-2; a possible D gene is TRBD1 (6 bases). The CDR3 spans 14 residues. Trimming removed 5 bases at V and 2 bases at J, with 10 bases between. Germline CDR1 and CDR2: SGHRS and YFSETQ. The CDR3 sequence is CASSGQINTGELFF. CDR3 nucleotide sequence: TGCGCCAGCAGTGGACAGATTAACACCGGGGAGCTGTTTTTT.

Notes on this clonotype: Because the CDR3 is missing its conserved closing phenylalanine or tryptophan, this is likely a read error. This chain links TRBV6-5 with TRBJ2-5; 8 bases align to TRBD2. Germline V gene lookup returns CDR1 MNHEY and CDR2 SVGAGI. V dropped 2 bases and J dropped 1; count of bases not matched to a gene: 9. CDR3 size: 17 residues. The CDR3 loop is CASSYGSGTSFQETQYS. The CDR3 nucleotides are TGTGCCAGCAGTTACGGCTCCGGGACTAGTTTCCAAGAGACCCAGTACTCC.

The chain links TRBV29-1 to TRBJ2-2, with D possibly TRBD2 on 6 matching bases. Germline-derived CDR1 and CDR2 are SQVTM and ANQGSEA. The V and J ends lost 0 bases and 4 bases respectively, with 12 bases between them. The CDR3 is 15 amino acids. CDR3 DNA sequence: TGCAGCGTTGAAGATCTCGGGAGTGGCACCGGGGAGCTGTTTTTT. Translated: CSVEDLGSGTGELFF.

This clonotype was observed a few times. V is TRBV5-6 and J is TRBJ2-2, with TRBD2 identical over 8 bases. After removal of 5 bases from V and 3 bases from J, the junction contained 6 bases not matched to a gene. Per the germline V gene, CDR1 is SGHDT and CDR2 is YYEEEE. The CDR3 contains 15 residues. CDR3 protein: CASSPGTRHTGELFF. CDR3 DNA sequence: TGTGCCAGCAGTCCCGGGACTAGGCACACCGGGGAGCTGTTTTTT.

This clonotype was counted between two and nine times. This chain uses TRBV12-3 or TRBV12-4 with TRBJ1-1, with no clear D. V gave up 4 bases and J gave up 5 bases, with 17 bases separating them. The CDR3 extends over 15 amino acids. CDR3 nucleotide sequence: TGTGCCAGCAGTTATGGAACCGCGGTAGAAACTGAAGCTTTCTTT. Its protein is CASSYGTAVETEAFF.

There are a few counts of this clonotype. The chain joins TRBV5-1 to TRBJ2-7; D is unclear. The CDR3 totals 14 residues. Trimming removed 5 bases from V and 2 bases from J, with 14 bases in between. Germline V gene lookup returns CDR1 SGHRS and CDR2 YFSETQ. The CDR3 DNA sequence: TGCGCCAGCAGACCGGTTCCGGGTACCTACGAGCAGTACGTC. It encodes CASRPVPGTYEQYV.

The gene calls are TRBV5-6 and TRBJ2-7, with a tentative D call TRBD1 (6 bases). The CDR3 is 16 amino acids. Germline CDR1 and CDR2: SGHDT and YYEEEE. Trimming took 4 bases from V and 2 from J, leaving 19 bases between them. The CDR3 nucleotides are TGTGCCAGCAGCCAAACCTCCGGGACAATAACCTACGAGCAGTACTTC. Translation gives CASSQTSGTITYEQYF.

This rearrangement joins TRBV12-3 or TRBV12-4 to TRBJ2-1, with TRBD2 matching 9 bases. V dropped 6 bases and J dropped 9; count of bases not matched to a gene: 9. This CDR3 spans 14 amino acids. CDR3 region: CASSSGGTSSEQFF. As DNA, the CDR3 is TGTGCCAGCAGCTCAGGTGGGACTAGCAGTGAGCAGTTCTTC.

V and J are TRBV7-2 and TRBJ2-1, with D perhaps matching TRBD2 (6 bases). The germline CDR1 and CDR2 sequences are SGHTA and FQGNSA. This CDR3 contains 15 residues. The ends were cut back, 1 base at V and 9 bases at J, with 16 bases in the middle. The chain's CDR3 is CASSLDSGASFEQFF. The CDR3 nucleotides are TGTGCCAGCAGCTTAGACTCGGGAGCATCTTTTGAGCAGTTCTTC.

This clonotype showed up many times. The CDR3 region is CASRQGSNEQFF. In DNA, the CDR3 is TGTGCCAGCCGGCAGGGGAGTAATGAGCAGTTCTTC. The chain carries TRBV6-5 and TRBJ2-1, with D perhaps TRBD1 (6 bases). This CDR3 spans 12 amino acids. V was shortened by 8 bases and J by 7 bases, with 12 bases between the two germline ends. Germline CDR1 reads MNHEY; CDR2 reads SVGAGI.

At least ten counts were recorded for this clonotype. The J gene is TRBJ2-3, the V gene TRBV18, with 9 bases fitting TRBD2. CDR3 length: 15 amino acids. Germline V lookup: CDR1 KGHSH, CDR2 LQKENI. Losses at the gene ends were 9 bases for V and 2 bases for J; bases not matched to a gene: 9. The CDR3 sequence: CARLRGRAPTDTQYF. The CDR3, as DNA: TGTGCCAGACTTCGCGGGAGGGCCCCCACAGATACGCAGTATTTT.

This clonotype was counted many times. This chain connects TRBV18 to TRBJ1-5; no reliable D call. This CDR3 is built from 14 residues. CDR1 is KGHSH and CDR2 is LQKENI in the germline V gene. Trimming stripped 6 bases from V and 2 bases from J, with 11 bases between. Here the CDR3 reads CASSVAGGNQPQHF. In nucleotides, the CDR3 is TGTGCCAGCTCCGTAGCCGGGGGCAATCAGCCCCAGCATTTT. Full variable domain (remainder filled in from reference TRBV18 and TRBJ1-5): NAGVMQNPRHLVRRRGQEARLRCSPMKGHSHVYWYRQLPEEGLKFMVYLQKENIIDESGMPKERFSAEFPKEGPSILRIQQVVRGDSAAYFCASSVAGGNQPQHFGDGTRLSIL.

This clonotype was observed many times. This chain links TRBV7-2 with TRBJ1-5; weak D call: TRBD1 (6 bases). In germline, CDR1 is SGHTA, CDR2 FQGNSA. The CDR3 totals 13 residues. V was shortened by 3 bases and J by 7 bases, with 10 bases between the two germline ends. CDR3 residues: CASSFNRDQPQHF. DNA of the CDR3: TGTGCCAGCAGCTTCAACAGGGACCAGCCCCAGCATTTT.